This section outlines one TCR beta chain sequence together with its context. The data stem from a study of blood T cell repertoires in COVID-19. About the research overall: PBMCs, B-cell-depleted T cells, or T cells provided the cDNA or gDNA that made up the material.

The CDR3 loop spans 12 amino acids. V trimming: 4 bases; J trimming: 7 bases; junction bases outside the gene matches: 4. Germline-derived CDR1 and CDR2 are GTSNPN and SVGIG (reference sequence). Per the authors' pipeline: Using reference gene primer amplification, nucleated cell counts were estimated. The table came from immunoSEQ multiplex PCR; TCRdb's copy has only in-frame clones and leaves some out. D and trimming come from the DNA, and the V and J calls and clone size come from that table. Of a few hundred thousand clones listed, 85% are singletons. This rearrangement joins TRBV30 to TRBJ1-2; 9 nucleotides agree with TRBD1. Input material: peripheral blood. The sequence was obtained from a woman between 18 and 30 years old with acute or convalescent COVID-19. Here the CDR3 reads CAWMGQGSGYTF. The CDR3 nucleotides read TGTGCCTGGATGGGACAGGGCTCTGGCTACACCTTC.